This T cell receptor beta chain derives from a study of T cell responses to AZD1222 COVID-19 vaccine. Using immunoSEQ multiplex PCR, the repertoire was profiled, and TCRdb retains in-frame clones only, with some absent. The sample has fewer than 130,000 clones, 80% to 95% seen once; the top ten hold 2% to 3%. V lost 4 bases and J lost 0; bases outside the gene matches: 3. This CDR3 spans 14 amino acids. In germline, CDR1 is SEHNR, CDR2 FQNEAQ (reference sequence). The sequences come from peripheral blood, collected 28 days after the second AZD1222 dose. The chain has TRBV7-9 and TRBJ2-7; 7 nucleotides match TRBD2. This sequence was found in an adult who received the AZD1222 COVID-19 vaccine. The CDR3 DNA follows: TGTGCCAGCAGCTCTCGGACTAGCTCCTACGAGCAGTACTTC. Protein product: CASSSRTSSYEQYF.